The clone carrying this T cell receptor beta chain has a handful of counts. No antigen is known for it. These data belong to a study of HIV-infected children after antiretroviral therapy interruption. Broader study findings: Minor non-naive CD45RA+ populations, like EMRA or stem memory, might contaminate naive sorts. The Gini coefficient of naive CD4+ repertoires rose, returning to baseline by 3 years.

CDR1 SNHLY and CDR2 FYNNEI come from the germline V gene. The CDR3 runs 16 residues. Trimming stripped 2 bases from V and 1 base from J, with 13 bases between. A 3' RACE protocol on RNA, with unique molecular identifiers, produced the TCR library. TCRdb called the 3' RACE reads again in MiXCR, with one record for every CDR3 protein. Of about 89,000 distinct CDR3 sequences in the sample, about 7.2% were seen once. The treatment: PENTA 11 planned treatment interruption arm or continuous ART arm. At least 24 weeks of at least three-drug ART, in children 2 to 15 years. Naive CD4+ CD45RA+ CD45RO- T cells were sorted from thawed PBMCs.

The rearrangement links TRBV2 to TRBJ2-3; either TRBD1 or TRBD2 may supply D (5 bases each). The sample consisted of CD45RA+ CD4+ T cells from PBMCs, pooled from several time points, taken from a donor given antiretroviral therapy, either interrupted or continuous. Sample subset: naive CD4+ CD45RA+ CD45RO- T cells. The receptor was isolated from a pool of human donors with HIV. CDR3 nucleotides: TGTGCCAGCAGTGAACGTAGTCCGGGACGCACAGATACGCAGTATTTT. Translating it yields CASSERSPGRTDTQYF.